Following are 6 T cell receptor beta chains from one sample sequenced in a study of T-cell reconstitution after alpha-beta-depleted transplantation in children. The TCRbeta library was prepared with unique molecular identifiers. A single record per CDR3 protein comes from TCRdb applying MiXCR to the PCR reads. The sample contains 500,000 to 600,000 distinct CDR3 sequences, 25% to 30% of which appear only once. The input for sequencing was PBMCs, taken before TCRalphabeta/CD19-depleted stem cell transplant. All receptors derive from a boy under two years old with Wiskott-Aldrich syndrome, due to receive a stem cell transplant.

The rearrangement uses TRBV30 and TRBJ2-4; the D is unclear. The CDR3 runs 13 residues. In germline, CDR1 is GTSNPN, CDR2 SVGIG (reference sequence). V was cut by 4 bases and J by 9 bases, with 16 bases left in between. The CDR3 nucleotides read TGTGCCTGGACAGGATCCCGTAAGACCATTCAGTACTTC. It codes for CAWTGSRKTIQYF.

V and J are TRBV12-3 or TRBV12-4 and TRBJ2-5; D is undetermined. Trimming left V 2 bases short and J 5 bases short, with 9 bases between. This CDR3 has 13 amino acids. In nucleotides, the CDR3 is TGTGCCAGCAGTTTATGGGCAGTTGAGACCCAGTACTTC. Translation gives CASSLWAVETQYF.

This clonotype has only a few counts. The chain couples TRBV12-3 or TRBV12-4 to TRBJ1-5; D is unclear. V lost 4 bases, J lost 0 bases, and 4 bases lay in between. CDR3 size: 13 residues. The chain's CDR3 is CASSSHSNQPQHF. The CDR3 DNA follows: TGTGCCAGCAGTTCCCATAGCAATCAGCCCCAGCATTTT.

V usage is TRBV10-3 and J usage is TRBJ1-1, with TRBD1 matching over 11 bases. Germline values: CDR1 ENHRY, CDR2 SYGVKD. The CDR3 sequence is 14 residues long. The V segment lost 4 bases and the J segment 4 bases; nucleotides outside the gene matches: 2. CDR3 nucleotide sequence: TGTGCCATCAGTGCCGGGACAGGGGGCACTGAAGCTTTCTTT. It translates to CAISAGTGGTEAFF.

This chain's CDR3 is CASSSLLAGGSTDTQYF. Here the CDR3 DNA reads TGCGCCAGCAGCTCCCTACTAGCGGGGGGGAGCACAGATACGCAGTATTTT. The rearrangement uses TRBV5-1 and TRBJ2-3; 13 bases are shared with TRBD2. The CDR3 is made up of 17 amino acids. Unmatched junction bases numbered 4, after V lost 3 bases and J lost 0 bases. Germline V lookup: CDR1 SGHRS, CDR2 YFSETQ.

This clonotype was seen just once. The chain links TRBV20-1 to TRBJ2-1; 12 bases fit TRBD2. CDR1 DFQATT and CDR2 SNEGSKA come from the germline V gene (reference sequence). This CDR3 comprises 15 residues. The V and J ends lost 1 base and 7 bases, in that order; junction bases with no gene match: 5. CDR3 nucleotides: TGCAGTGCTAGAGGTGCGACTAGCGGGAGAAATGAGCAGTTCTTC. It yields the protein CSARGATSGRNEQFF.